This T cell receptor (beta chain) came from a study of CD8+CD57+ T cells in acquired aplastic anemia. Study outcomes and limitations: Researchers report that twenty-nine CD8+ CDR3 sequences appeared in both patients and controls.

Germline lookup yields CDR1 SGDLS and CDR2 YYNGEE. Trimming took off 3 bases at V and 4 bases at J, with 7 bases between the two ends. The CDR3 totals 13 residues. Details on this clonotype: What it binds is not known.

Genomic DNA was employed as the template in profiling TCR beta VDJ and CDR3. TCRdb fed the reads into MiXCR, producing one record per CDR3 protein. Of more than 150,000 distinct CDR3 sequences in the sample, about three fifths were seen once. The receptor was isolated from a human donor with severe aplastic anemia or a healthy control (not recorded which). Material: sorted CD4+, CD8+, or CD8+CD57+ T cells (not recorded which) from PBMCs. The chain has TRBV9 and TRBJ2-2; no definite D call. CDR3 in DNA: TGTGCCAGCAGCGACGTAGGCACCGGGGAGCTGTTTTTT. It codes for CASSDVGTGELFF.